These 23 T cell receptor beta chains were sequenced from one sample in a study of blood T cell repertoires in COVID-19. The repertoire was sequenced with immunoSEQ multiplex PCR; TCRdb's copy has only in-frame clones and lacks some. The sample carries 150,000 to 200,000 clones, about 87% recorded once. The sequenced material came from peripheral blood. The origin of the receptors is a woman aged 70-85 years with COVID-19, enrolled during active disease.

This rearrangement joins TRBV4-2 to TRBJ1-2; a weak D match, TRBD1 (6 bases). Trimming left V 0 bases short and J 8 bases short, with 13 bases between. This CDR3 is 14 amino acids long. Germline assignment: CDR1 LGHNA and CDR2 YNFKEQ. The CDR3 DNA follows: TGTGCCAGCAGCCAAGATGTCAGGGGCGACGGCTACACCTTC. It is translated as CASSQDVRGDGYTF.

The rearrangement uses TRBV19 and TRBJ1-4, with 7 bases matching TRBD1. Germline V lookup: CDR1 LNHDA, CDR2 SQIVND (reference sequence). CDR3 length: 11 amino acids. The V and J ends lost 6 bases and 11 bases, in that order; junction bases with no gene match: 3. CDR3 sequence: CASRQGPKLFF. In DNA, the CDR3 is TGTGCCAGTAGACAGGGGCCTAAACTGTTTTTT.

Comment on this clone: The sample contains more than one DNA sequence encoding this CDR3. The V call is TRBV28, the J call TRBJ2-1, with 9 bases matching TRBD2. The CDR3 consists of 19 residues. J was trimmed by 0 bases and V by 8 bases; bases with no gene match: 17. CDR1 is MDHEN, CDR2 SYDVKM, per germline. The DNA for the CDR3 is TGTGCCAGCGGTGGACAAGCGGGAGGACTCCTTAGCTCCTACAATGAGCAGTTCTTC. This codes for CASGGQAGGLLSSYNEQFF.

The V and J genes are TRBV6-5 and TRBJ1-2, with TRBD1 identical over 8 bases. Germline values: CDR1 MNHEY, CDR2 SVGAGI. The CDR3 totals 13 residues. J lost 8 bases, V lost 5 bases, and 7 bases had no gene match. In DNA, the CDR3 is TGTGCCAGCAGTAAGACAGGGGATAGGGGCTACACCTTC. Protein sequence: CASSKTGDRGYTF.

The CDR3 sequence is CASSSRRGSNYGYTF. DNA of the CDR3: TGTGCCAGCAGTTCCCGCAGGGGGTCTAACTATGGCTACACCTTC. The rearrangement joins TRBV6-2 or TRBV6-3 to TRBJ1-2, with 7 bases aligning to TRBD1. Germline-derived CDR1 and CDR2 are MNHEY and SVGEGT. This CDR3 has 15 amino acids. Losses at the gene ends were 4 bases for V and 0 bases for J; bases not matched to a gene: 5.

This chain connects TRBV4-1 to TRBJ1-3; 7 bases are shared with TRBD1. CDR3 length equals 14 residues. CDR1 and CDR2 (germline): MGHRA, YSYEKL. The ends lost 1 base at V and 4 bases at J; junction bases unmatched: 1. CDR3 nucleotides: TGCGCCAGCAGCCAAGGACAGGGCGGAAACACCATATATTTT. Its protein is CASSQGQGGNTIYF.

This clone was seen a handful of times. The chain links TRBV7-2 to TRBJ2-3, with a weak D call TRBD1 (5 bases). Trimming removed 0 bases at V and 7 bases at J, with 8 bases between. Germline assignment: CDR1 SGHTA and CDR2 FQGNSA. The CDR3 totals 13 residues. This CDR3 reads CASSLAGANTQYF. Written as DNA, the CDR3 is TGTGCCAGCAGCTTAGCTGGGGCAAATACGCAGTATTTT.

The rearrangement links TRBV2 to TRBJ1-1; D ambiguous. The CDR3 has 13 residues. Germline assignment: CDR1 SNHLY and CDR2 FYNNEI. V lost 3 bases and J lost 3, with 8 bases in between. The CDR3 nucleotides read TGTGCCAGCAGTGAGGGCAAGGACACTGAAGCTTTCTTT. Translating gives CASSEGKDTEAFF.

This clone was picked up one time. This sequence joins TRBV15 and TRBJ2-1, with TRBD2 identical over 9 bases. V was pared by 3 bases and J by 8 bases, with 8 bases of the junction left unmatched. CDR1 LNHNV and CDR2 YYDKDF come from the germline V gene (reference sequence). The CDR3 has 15 amino acids. In nucleotides, the CDR3 is TGTGCCACCAGCAGGACTAGCGGCAGGGTCCATGAGCAGTTCTTC. This encodes CATSRTSGRVHEQFF.

The rearrangement links TRBV6-5 to TRBJ1-2; D is ambiguous. Trimming shortened V by 4 bases and J by 2 bases, and 5 bases separated the two germline ends. The CDR3 extends over 12 amino acids. Per germline, CDR1 MNHEY and CDR2 SVGAGI. The DNA of the CDR3 is TGTGCCAGCAGTTCAGAAAACTATGGCTACACCTTC. It yields the protein CASSSENYGYTF.

The chain combines TRBV12-3 or TRBV12-4 with TRBJ1-2; D gene ambiguous. Trimming cost V 6 bases and J 5 bases, with 13 bases left between them. The CDR3 is 13 amino acids. CDR3 amino acids: CASSPSLAYGYTF. In nucleotides, the CDR3 is TGTGCCAGCAGCCCTAGTTTGGCGTATGGCTACACCTTC.

The genes are TRBV6-2 or TRBV6-3 and TRBJ2-7; a weak D match, TRBD2 (5 bases). The CDR3 totals 15 residues. Germline CDR1 is MNHEY and CDR2 is SVGEGT. V lost 2 bases and J 2 bases, leaving 13 bases between the germline ends. For the CDR3, the DNA is TGTGCCAGCAGTTACCCGGACTCCGCGACCTACGAGCAGTACTTC. Residues: CASSYPDSATYEQYF.

This clone was seen a few times. The chain has TRBV28 and TRBJ2-7, with D perhaps TRBD2 (5 bases). The V gene lost 6 bases and the J gene lost 2 bases, with 14 bases spanning the gap. The CDR3 contains 14 residues. Germline loops: CDR1 MDHEN, CDR2 SYDVKM. The CDR3 bases are TGTGCCAGCAGGGAGGCAGGTCGAACCTACGAGCAGTACTTC. Protein: CASREAGRTYEQYF.

The rearrangement joins TRBV4-2 to TRBJ2-2; the match to TRBD2 covers 12 bases. Germline CDR1 LGHNA, CDR2 YNFKEQ. V lost 1 base and J lost 2; bases outside the gene matches: 2. This CDR3 contains 17 residues. The CDR3, as DNA: TGTGCCAGCAGCCAAGGGACTAGCGGGGTCAACACCGGGGAGCTGTTTTTT. Translating it yields CASSQGTSGVNTGELFF.

This chain connects TRBV29-1 to TRBJ1-2; perhaps TRBD1 as D (6 bases). CDR1 is SQVTM, CDR2 ANQGSEA, per germline. V gave up 4 bases and J gave up 2 bases, with 14 bases separating them. This CDR3 has 14 amino acids. The CDR3 DNA sequence: TGCAGCGTTGCCTCACGGACAGCGAACTATGGCTACACCTTC. This encodes CSVASRTANYGYTF. The variable domain in full, completed from reference TRBV29-1 and TRBJ1-2, reads SAVISQKPSRDICQRGTSLTIQCQVDSQVTMMFWYRQQPGQSLTLIATANQGSEATYESGFVIDKFPISRPNLTFSTLTVSNMSPEDSSIYLCSVASRTANYGYTFGSGTRLTVV.

CDR3 in DNA: TGTGCCAGTAGTATAGGGGTTTGGCGGGAGGGCTTCAACACCGGGGAGCTGTTTTTT. It is translated as CASSIGVWREGFNTGELFF. The chain links TRBV19 to TRBJ2-2; 9 nucleotides line up with TRBD2. Trimming at V came to 1 base and at J to 2 bases, leaving 11 bases not matched to a gene. The germline gives CDR1 LNHDA, CDR2 SQIVND (reference sequence). CDR3 size: 19 residues.

CDR3 sequence reads: CASSISSGASSGNTIYF. Here the CDR3 DNA reads TGTGCCAGTAGTATTTCGTCAGGCGCGAGCTCTGGAAACACCATATATTTT. The chain links TRBV19 to TRBJ1-3, with D unclear. Trimming left V 3 bases short and J 0 bases short, with 15 bases between. Germline CDR1 reads LNHDA; CDR2 reads SQIVND (reference sequence). This CDR3 is built from 17 residues. The full variable domain, in which reference TRBV19 and TRBJ1-3 provide the parts outside the CDR3, is DGGITQSPKYLFRKEGQNVTLSCEQNLNHDAMYWYRQDPGQGLRLIYYSQIVNDFQKGDIAEGYSVSREKKESFPLTVTSAQKNPTAFYLCASSISSGASSGNTIYFGEGSWLTVV.

The V gene is TRBV11-2, the J gene TRBJ2-5; 8 bases are a match to TRBD2. V dropped 5 bases and J dropped 2; count of bases not matched to a gene: 4. Germline V gene data show CDR1 as SGHAT and CDR2 as FQNNGV. This CDR3 contains 14 residues. In nucleotides, the CDR3 is TGTGCCAGCAGCCTCGGGACTAGTCAAGAGACCCAGTACTTC. Translated: CASSLGTSQETQYF.

Only one count was recorded for this clone. DNA for the CDR3: TGTGCCATCGGTCTTGGGGACAGAGCCTACGAGCAGTACTTC. Its protein product is CAIGLGDRAYEQYF. The genes are TRBV10-3 and TRBJ2-7, with 7 nucleotides matching TRBD1. Germline V lookup: CDR1 ENHRY, CDR2 SYGVKD. CDR3 length: 14 residues. J was trimmed by 2 bases and V by 8 bases; bases with no gene match: 9.

J is TRBJ2-7 and V is TRBV6-2 or TRBV6-3; 10 nucleotides align to TRBD2. In germline, CDR1 is MNHEY, CDR2 SVGEGT. The CDR3 length is 15 residues. Trimming at V came to 0 bases and at J to 3 bases, leaving 2 bases not matched to a gene. CDR3 DNA sequence: TGTGCCAGCAGTTACTCTGGGACTAGCGTCTACGAGCAGTACTTC. Amino acids: CASSYSGTSVYEQYF.

The chain links TRBV28 to TRBJ1-2; TRBD1 matches at 11 bases. The CDR3 covers 14 residues. The V gene's germline CDR1 is MDHEN and CDR2 SYDVKM. J was trimmed by 8 bases and V by 5 bases; bases with no gene match: 7. The CDR3 nucleotides read TGTGCCAGCAGTCGTGGACAGGGGGCATTGGGCTACACCTTC. It codes for CASSRGQGALGYTF.

This chain joins TRBV4-1 and TRBJ2-2; 8 nucleotides agree with TRBD2. This CDR3 is 16 amino acids long. Germline CDR1 and CDR2: MGHRA and YSYEKL. The V gene end was trimmed by 3 bases and the J gene end by 5 bases; junction bases not matched to a gene: 8. The CDR3 region is CASSHVSGSGTGELFF. The CDR3 DNA is TGCGCCAGCAGCCACGTCAGCGGGAGTGGTACCGGGGAGCTGTTTTTT.

The CDR3 sequence is CSASWSRGHYSNQPQHF. The CDR3 coding sequence is TGCAGTGCTAGTTGGAGCAGGGGCCATTATAGCAATCAGCCCCAGCATTTT. The chain couples TRBV20-1 to TRBJ1-5, with D perhaps matching TRBD1 (6 bases). The CDR3 has 17 residues. CDR1 is DFQATT and CDR2 is SNEGSKA in the germline V gene (reference sequence). Trimming shortened V by 3 bases and J by 0 bases, and 18 bases separated the two germline ends.